This T cell receptor beta chain was documented in a study of regulatory T cells in long-lasting Graves disease. Construction of the TCR beta libraries employed iRepertoire HTBI primers in conjunction with Arm-PCR of CDR3 regions. TCRdb called the multiplex PCR reads again in MiXCR, with one record for every CDR3 protein. The table lists some 420,000 distinct CDR3 sequences, 22% of them singletons. Described time point: persistent/refractory GD, antithyroid drugs over 5 years with positive TRAb. The TCR library was prepared using RNA isolated from PBMCs. This clonotype was detected many times. The V gene's germline CDR1 is MNHEY and CDR2 SVGAGI. V lost 2 bases to trimming and J lost 7 bases; unmatched junction nucleotides: 3. The CDR3 has 14 residues.

V usage is TRBV6-5 and J usage is TRBJ1-5; TRBD1 agrees at 9 bases. Sequences were derived from peripheral blood mononuclear cells (PBMCs), sampled when the disease was refractory, from a patient treated with antithyroid drugs. This sequence was found in a female donor with Graves disease. CDR3 in DNA: TGTGCCAGCAGTTACGACAGGGGGGTCCAGCCCCAGCATTTT. This gives the protein CASSYDRGVQPQHF.